Included here is one T cell receptor beta chain sequence, with context. Germline V gene data show CDR1 as SGHNT and CDR2 as YYREEE (reference sequence). The CDR3 loop spans 15 amino acids. V lost 3 bases and J 2 bases, leaving 14 bases between the germline ends. This sample was taken from a study of blood T cell repertoires in COVID-19. For the study at large: Both acute and convalescent COVID-19 samples were obtained from the United States, Italy and Spain. T cells, B-cell-depleted T cells, or PBMCs supplied cDNA or gDNA.

Original handling: Reference gene primer amplification gave nucleated cell count estimates. Libraries were prepared by immunoSEQ multiplex PCR; TCRdb keeps only in-frame clonotypes and omits some of them. That table is the source of V, J and clone size, and D and trimming were worked out from the DNA. There are roughly 4,600 clones in the sample; about 91% occur only once, and roughly 40% lies in the top ten. This chain connects TRBV5-4 to TRBJ1-1; unclear D gene. This TCR was sampled from a man in his sixties or seventies with COVID-19, enrolled during active disease. Sequencing used peripheral blood. This CDR3 is CASSYSWGGNTEAFF. The CDR3, as DNA: TGTGCCAGCAGCTACTCTTGGGGAGGAAACACTGAAGCTTTCTTT.